The 14 T cell receptor beta chains below all came from one sample that was sequenced in a study of human T cells and chemical hapten exposure. The time point: healthy volunteer bleed at 2 weeks. Unfractionated whole blood was the source from which total RNA was extracted. MiXCR, run by TCRdb on the RACE reads, gives a single entry per CDR3 protein. The sample carries approximately 33,000 distinct CDR3 sequences, 6% to 7.5% recorded once. Sequenced: whole blood. These receptors were collected from a human donor in good health. Some clones in this sample may be carry-over from other donors' samples.

V is TRBV11-3 and J is TRBJ2-4; a possible D gene is TRBD2 (5 bases). Germline-derived CDR1 and CDR2 are SGHNT and YENEEA. V lost 5 bases and J 7 bases, leaving 15 bases between the germline ends. The CDR3 loop spans 14 amino acids. The CDR3 region has the DNA TGTGCCAGCAGCCAGGACCCACGCGGGAACATTCAGTACTTC. As protein: CASSQDPRGNIQYF.

This chain joins TRBV6-2 or TRBV6-3 and TRBJ1-1, with TRBD1 matching 8 bases. Per germline, CDR1 MNHEY and CDR2 SVGEGT. The trim removed 8 bases at V and 4 bases at J, leaving 6 bases unmatched. CDR3 length equals 13 residues. CDR3 bases: TGTGCCAGCGATGTCACAGGGGGCACTGAAGCTTTCTTT. Protein product: CASDVTGGTEAFF.

In this sample, this clonotype is medium-sized (0.01 to 0.1%). The chain joins TRBV30 to TRBJ1-1, with 9 bases aligning to TRBD1. CDR1 and CDR2 from the germline V gene are GTSNPN and SVGIG (reference sequence). This CDR3 comprises 16 residues. V dropped 1 base and J dropped 11; count of bases not matched to a gene: 17. The CDR3: CAWSGGSAQGAGDAFF. As DNA, the CDR3 is TGTGCCTGGAGTGGAGGTTCCGCACAGGGGGCCGGAGATGCTTTCTTT.

This clonotype was seen many times. This chain joins TRBV15 and TRBJ2-1; no clear D. This CDR3 spans 16 amino acids. Germline V CDR1 and CDR2: LNHNV, YYDKDF (reference sequence). V was shortened by 6 bases and J by 0 bases, with 15 bases between the two germline ends. The CDR3 loop reads CATSPALTNSYNEQFF. DNA for the CDR3: TGTGCCACCAGTCCAGCCCTTACCAACTCCTACAATGAGCAGTTCTTC. The full variable domain, in which reference TRBV15 and TRBJ2-1 provide the parts outside the CDR3, is DAMVIQNPRYQVTQFGKPVTLSCSQTLNHNVMYWYQQKSSQAPKLLFHYYDKDFNNEADTPDNFQSRRPNTSFCFLDIRSPGLGDTAMYLCATSPALTNSYNEQFFGPGTRLTVL.

This clonotype was counted between two and nine times. The chain couples TRBV29-1 to TRBJ2-7; either TRBD1 or TRBD2 may supply D (5 bases each). The ends were cut back, 6 bases at V and 4 bases at J, with 16 bases in the middle. The V gene's germline CDR1 is SQVTM and CDR2 ANQGSEA. The length of the CDR3 is 13 residues. CDR3 region: CSVERDPRYEQYF. The CDR3 DNA follows: TGCAGCGTCGAACGGGACCCGAGGTACGAGCAGTACTTC.

This clonotype was detected a few times. The genes are TRBV7-2 and TRBJ2-3; tentative D call: TRBD1 (6 bases). This CDR3 comprises 14 residues. Germline V gene data show CDR1 as SGHTA and CDR2 as FQGNSA. V gave up 0 bases and J gave up 4 bases, with 8 bases separating them. CDR3: CASSLADSPDTQYF. The CDR3 DNA follows: TGTGCCAGCAGCTTAGCGGACAGCCCAGATACGCAGTATTTT.

This clonotype was counted ten times or more. This chain joins TRBV18 and TRBJ2-3; TRBD2 aligns across 8 bases. The germline gives CDR1 KGHSH, CDR2 LQKENI. Losses at the gene ends were 6 bases for V and 0 bases for J; bases not matched to a gene: 17. This CDR3 has 19 residues. The CDR3 region is CASSHQGSGGHKSTDTQYF. The CDR3 nucleotides are TGTGCCAGCTCCCACCAGGGGAGCGGGGGACACAAAAGCACAGATACGCAGTATTTT.

This clonotype was recorded many times. V and J are TRBV7-2 and TRBJ2-4; TRBD1 aligns across 7 bases. The CDR3 spans 16 residues. CDR1 and CDR2 (germline): SGHTA, FQGNSA. J lost 9 bases, V lost 3 bases, and 14 bases had no gene match. This CDR3 is CASSFGPRSTGSIQYF. CDR3 bases: TGTGCCAGCAGCTTCGGTCCCCGATCGACAGGGTCCATTCAGTACTTC. The complete variable domain, with remaining parts taken from reference TRBV7-2 and TRBJ2-4, reads GAGVSQSPSNKVTEKGKDVELRCDPISGHTALYWYRQSLGQGLEFLIYFQGNSAPDKSGLPSDRFSAERTGGSVSTLTIQRTQQEDSAVYLCASSFGPRSTGSIQYFGAGTRLSVL.

The count of this clonotype is one. This chain joins TRBV29-1 and TRBJ2-3, with unresolved D. The CDR3 is 16 amino acids. The germline CDR1 and CDR2 sequences are SQVTM and ANQGSEA. The V and J ends lost 1 base and 2 bases respectively, with 16 bases between them. The CDR3 loop reads CSVEGRGVSNTDTQYF. The CDR3 bases are TGCAGCGTTGAAGGCCGCGGCGTGTCTAACACAGATACGCAGTATTTT.

This clonotype has at least ten counts. The chain couples TRBV19 to TRBJ1-5, with D tentatively TRBD1 (5 bases). The V gene's germline CDR1 is LNHDA and CDR2 SQIVND (reference sequence). Trimming stripped 4 bases from V and 4 bases from J, with 17 bases between. The CDR3 length is 16 residues. The CDR3 nucleotides read TGTGCCAGTAGTAGGTCCGGGACCCTAGAGAATCAGCCCCAGCATTTT. This gives the protein CASSRSGTLENQPQHF.

The V and J genes are TRBV3-1 and TRBJ2-1; 9 bases map to TRBD2. The germline CDR1 and CDR2 sequences are LGHDT and YNNKEL (reference sequence). V lost 3 bases and J lost 14; bases outside the gene matches: 11. The CDR3 covers 14 residues. The DNA for the CDR3 is TGTGCCAGCAGCCAGAACGATCGAGCGGGGGGAGAGTTCTTC. Its protein product is CASSQNDRAGGEFF.

This clonotype was counted at least ten times. This chain connects TRBV6-2 or TRBV6-3 to TRBJ1-1; the D is unclear. The CDR3 consists of 11 residues. Germline V lookup: CDR1 MNHEY, CDR2 SVGEGT. Trimming pared 8 bases from V and 1 base from J, leaving 5 bases between. CDR3 sequence reads: CASSKNTEAFF. DNA for the CDR3: TGTGCCAGCTCGAAGAACACTGAAGCTTTCTTT.

This clonotype occurred a few times. The genes are TRBV6-5 and TRBJ2-2; TRBD2 is a possible D gene (6 bases). The V gene's germline CDR1 is MNHEY and CDR2 SVGAGI. The CDR3 totals 11 residues. V shed 5 bases and J shed 11 bases, with 9 bases lying between them. The DNA of the CDR3 is TGTGCCAGCAGTCGGGGGAGAGAGCTGTTTTTT. Amino acids: CASSRGRELFF.

This clonotype was found many times. The V gene is TRBV20-1, the J gene TRBJ2-7, with unresolved D. The germline V gene has CDR1 DFQATT and CDR2 SNEGSKA (reference sequence). Trimming shortened V by 1 base and J by 3 bases, and 13 bases separated the two germline ends. The CDR3 contains 14 residues. The CDR3 sequence: CSARADRFDYEQYF. CDR3 DNA: TGCAGTGCTAGAGCAGATCGGTTTGACTACGAGCAGTACTTC.